The source of this TCR beta chain is a study of blood T cell repertoires in COVID-19. Whole-study context: Spain, Italy and the United States supplied samples that represented acute and convalescent COVID-19.

Germline V gene lookup returns CDR1 LNHDA and CDR2 SQIVND (reference sequence). The germline V and J ends were trimmed by 5 bases and 8 bases, with 12 bases remaining between them. This CDR3 contains 12 residues. Sequencing used immunoSEQ multiplex PCR; TCRdb keeps in-frame clones, though not all of them. The table has approximately 140,000 clones, around nine tenths seen once. The chain has TRBV19 and TRBJ1-2, with D uncertain. Source material: peripheral blood. This receptor was identified in a man between 50 and 59 years old with active or convalescent COVID-19. The CDR3 coding sequence is TGTGCCAGTAGTTCTCCAGCGGGGGGCTACACCTTC. Amino acid sequence: CASSSPAGGYTF. The full variable domain, completed using reference TRBV19 and TRBJ1-2, is DGGITQSPKYLFRKEGQNVTLSCEQNLNHDAMYWYRQDPGQGLRLIYYSQIVNDFQKGDIAEGYSVSREKKESFPLTVTSAQKNPTAFYLCASSSPAGGYTFGSGTRLTVV.